Below, 7 T cell receptor beta chains from the same sample are listed, as sequenced in a study of shared clonotypes between healthy human individuals. The repertoire was sequenced with immunoSEQ multiplex PCR; TCRdb's copy has only in-frame clones and lacks some. The sample includes 2 million to 3 million clones, 93% seen only once; the top ten take about 0.39%. Sample: naive CD4+ T cells from PBMCs. Subset defined: CD45RA+ positively selected. The receptors shown here come from a man aged 18 to 35 in good health. Some clones in this sample may be carry-over from other donors' samples.

The chain uses TRBV5-1 and TRBJ1-1; a possible D gene is TRBD1 (5 bases). This CDR3 has 14 residues. Germline V gene data show CDR1 as SGHRS and CDR2 as YFSETQ. The ends were cut back, 4 bases at V and 3 bases at J, with 13 bases in the middle. The CDR3 region is CASSPRDAHTEAFF. The CDR3 DNA is TGCGCCAGCAGCCCCCGGGACGCCCACACTGAAGCTTTCTTT.

The chain is built from TRBV2 and TRBJ1-5, with D perhaps matching TRBD1 (5 bases). Trimming stripped 7 bases from V and 8 bases from J, with 12 bases between. CDR1 and CDR2 (germline): SNHLY, FYNNEI. This CDR3 has 12 residues. CDR3 coding DNA: TGTGCCAGCAAGATAAGAGGGGAGCCCCAGCATTTT. It specifies CASKIRGEPQHF.

This clone was seen a single time. CDR3 residues: CASSQDLASSYEQYF. For the CDR3, the DNA is TGTGCCAGCAGCCAAGATCTCGCTAGCTCCTACGAGCAGTACTTC. The chain employs TRBV4-2 and TRBJ2-7; D gene ambiguous. V shed 0 bases and J shed 0 bases, with 9 bases lying between them. Per germline, CDR1 LGHNA and CDR2 YNFKEQ. The CDR3 runs to 15 residues.

The chain has TRBV5-1 and TRBJ1-1; D not resolved. Trimming left V 0 bases short and J 6 bases short, with 15 bases between. The CDR3 spans 15 residues. The V gene's germline CDR1 is SGHRS and CDR2 YFSETQ. CDR3 in amino acids: CASSLGIEGAPEAFF. DNA for the CDR3: TGCGCCAGCAGCTTGGGAATAGAGGGAGCCCCTGAAGCTTTCTTT.

The chain recombines TRBV6-5 with TRBJ2-1; 7 bases map to TRBD2. Per germline, CDR1 MNHEY and CDR2 SVGAGI. The CDR3 consists of 14 residues. The ends lost 6 bases at V and 6 bases at J; junction bases unmatched: 8. CDR3 sequence: CASRGGYKGNEQFF. The CDR3 DNA is TGTGCCAGCAGGGGGGGGTACAAGGGCAATGAGCAGTTCTTC.

The chain combines TRBV2 with TRBJ2-1, with a tentative D call TRBD2 (6 bases). Per germline, CDR1 SNHLY and CDR2 FYNNEI. The germline V and J ends were trimmed by 6 bases and 12 bases, with 18 bases remaining between them. The CDR3 has 13 residues. The CDR3 bases are TGTGCCAGCAGCCTAAGACCCGGGGGAGGGCAGTTCTTC. Amino acid sequence: CASSLRPGGGQFF. The complete variable domain, with remaining parts taken from reference TRBV2 and TRBJ2-1, reads EPEVTQTPSHQVTQMGQEVILRCVPISNHLYFYWYRQILGQKVEFLVSFYNNEISEKSEIFDDQFSVERPDGSNFTLKIRSTKLEDSAMYFCASSLRPGGGQFFGPGTRLTVL.

The CDR3 is CASHLFRGQSSRSGNTIYF. CDR3 nucleotide sequence: TGTGCCAGCCACCTATTCAGGGGGCAATCATCCCGCTCTGGAAACACCATATATTTT. The chain recombines TRBV7-9 with TRBJ1-3; 8 bases are a match to TRBD1. J lost 0 bases, V lost 8 bases, and 18 bases had no gene match. Germline V CDR1 and CDR2: SEHNR, FQNEAQ (reference sequence). The CDR3 covers 19 residues.